The 23 T cell receptor beta chains presented below share a single source sample, sequenced in a study of neurological immune-mediated disorders. This sample's time point: longitudinal time-point 2. MiXCR was run by TCRdb on the 5' RACE reads, yielding one entry per CDR3 protein. The sample has about 60,000 distinct CDR3 sequences; around 9.7% are singletons. The sequencing input was PBMCs. Source of these receptors: a young man in good health.

This clonotype has at least ten counts. The chain joins TRBV7-3 to TRBJ2-3; 11 bases fit TRBD2. V lost 5 bases and J lost 7; bases outside the gene matches: 8. CDR1 SGHTA and CDR2 FQGTGA come from the germline V gene. CDR3 length: 15 amino acids. This chain's CDR3 is CASSPTSGSENTQYF. Here the CDR3 DNA reads TGTGCCAGCAGCCCCACTAGCGGGAGTGAGAATACGCAGTATTTT.

This clonotype occurred a few times. The J gene is TRBJ2-7, the V gene TRBV5-1; 10 bases line up with TRBD1. J lost 2 bases, V lost 4 bases, and 3 bases had no gene match. CDR1 SGHRS and CDR2 YFSETQ come from the germline V gene. This CDR3 comprises 14 residues. For the CDR3, the DNA is TGCGCCAGCAGCAAGGGACAGGGGACCTACGAGCAGTACTTC. Encoded protein: CASSKGQGTYEQYF.

This clonotype was counted ten times or more. In DNA form, the CDR3 reads TGTGCCAGCAGTTCCGAGCGCGGTCAGCCCCAGCATTTT. Translated: CASSSERGQPQHF. This chain joins TRBV6-5 and TRBJ1-5, with D uncertain. V dropped 4 bases and J dropped 6 bases, with 10 bases sitting between them. Germline V CDR1 and CDR2: MNHEY, SVGAGI. This CDR3 spans 13 amino acids.

This clonotype was counted ten times or more. This CDR3 is CASSETERTEAFF. As DNA, the CDR3 is TGCGCCAGCAGCGAAACAGAACGGACTGAAGCTTTCTTT. The V call is TRBV5-1, the J call TRBJ1-1; D not resolved. CDR1 SGHRS and CDR2 YFSETQ come from the germline V gene. Trimming stripped 4 bases from V and 5 bases from J, with 12 bases between. This CDR3 is 13 amino acids long.

Ten or more counts support this clonotype. The J gene is TRBJ1-5, the V gene TRBV27, with unresolved D. This CDR3 contains 14 residues. Germline V gene data show CDR1 as MNHEY and CDR2 as SMNVEV (reference sequence). Trimming left V 2 bases short and J 4 bases short, with 9 bases between. CDR3 nucleotide sequence: TGTGCCAGCAGTTTAAGGTCCGCAAATCAGCCCCAGCATTTT. It specifies CASSLRSANQPQHF.

The sample holds many counts of this clonotype. The CDR3 DNA is TGCAGTGCCCGCAGGGGGGCTAGCGGAACCTACGAGCAGTACTTC. It is translated as CSARRGASGTYEQYF. The chain is built from TRBV20-1 and TRBJ2-7, with D perhaps being TRBD1 or TRBD2 (7 bases each). Trimming took 6 bases from V and 2 from J, leaving 20 bases between them. Germline CDR1 DFQATT, CDR2 SNEGSKA (reference sequence). This CDR3 has 15 residues.

This clonotype showed up just a few times. The V and J genes are TRBV10-3 and TRBJ1-1; D is perhaps TRBD1 (6 bases). This CDR3 region has 13 residues. Trimming cost V 5 bases and J 6 bases, with 13 bases left between them. Germline V CDR1 and CDR2: ENHRY, SYGVKD. The CDR3 loop is CAISSPGAAEAFF. CDR3 nucleotides: TGTGCCATCAGTTCACCGGGGGCGGCTGAAGCTTTCTTT.

This clonotype was observed a few times. V gene TRBV5-1 combines with J gene TRBJ2-7, with D possibly being TRBD2 (6 bases). This CDR3 has 16 residues. Trimming removed 2 bases from V and 3 bases from J, with 18 bases in between. Germline V gives CDR1 SGHRS, CDR2 YFSETQ. The DNA of the CDR3 is TGCGCCAGCAGCTTTGGGGGACTCCTCGACCACTACGAGCAGTACTTC. Translating gives CASSFGGLLDHYEQYF.

This clonotype has ten or more counts. The V gene is TRBV19, the J gene TRBJ1-2; D gene ambiguous. CDR3 length equals 13 residues. V was clipped by 4 bases and J by 0 bases, with 6 bases between them. Germline lookup yields CDR1 LNHDA and CDR2 SQIVND (reference sequence). CDR3: CASSTDPNYGYTF. CDR3 bases: TGTGCCAGTAGTACGGACCCTAACTATGGCTACACCTTC.

This clonotype was counted ten times or more. The chain joins TRBV10-3 to TRBJ2-2; TRBD1 matches 9 bases. The CDR3 loop spans 14 amino acids. Germline V gene lookup returns CDR1 ENHRY and CDR2 SYGVKD. The trim removed 7 bases at V and 7 bases at J, leaving 7 bases unmatched. The CDR3 DNA reads TGTGCCATCAACCCCGGGACAGGGATCGGGGAGCTGTTTTTT. As protein: CAINPGTGIGELFF.

This clonotype was found many times. The chain links TRBV12-3 or TRBV12-4 to TRBJ2-7, with 8 positions matching TRBD1. This CDR3 spans 12 amino acids. V dropped 5 bases and J dropped 7; count of bases not matched to a gene: 4. The CDR3 DNA reads as TGTGCCAGCAGTGGGACAGGAGGAGAGCAGTACTTC. This codes for CASSGTGGEQYF.

The V call is TRBV7-9, the J call TRBJ2-3; D ambiguous. The CDR3 consists of 15 residues. Trimming stripped 3 bases from V and 1 base from J, with 11 bases between. Germline lookup yields CDR1 SEHNR and CDR2 FQNEAQ (reference sequence). The CDR3 DNA follows: TGTGCCAGCAGCTTTTTGGGGTCGGGCACAGATACGCAGTATTTT. This encodes CASSFLGSGTDTQYF.

This clonotype was observed at least ten times. This chain uses TRBV12-3 or TRBV12-4 with TRBJ1-2; TRBD1 might be the D (6 bases). Trimming took 5 bases from V and 4 from J, leaving 17 bases between them. The CDR3 sequence is 15 residues long. CDR3 sequence: CASSGSGRGFYGYTF. The DNA for the CDR3 is TGTGCCAGCAGTGGTTCCGGCAGGGGATTCTATGGCTACACCTTC.

This clonotype was recorded many times. The gene calls are TRBV7-2 and TRBJ1-2; D is unresolved. This CDR3 has 14 residues. Germline V gene lookup returns CDR1 SGHTA and CDR2 FQGNSA. The germline V and J ends were trimmed by 3 bases and 2 bases, with 10 bases remaining between them. The CDR3 DNA reads TGTGCCAGCAGCTTGGATAGTTCCAACTATGGCTACACCTTC. Translation: CASSLDSSNYGYTF.

This clonotype was detected many times. The genes are TRBV20-1 and TRBJ2-7; no definite D call. The CDR3 length is 13 residues. CDR1 DFQATT and CDR2 SNEGSKA come from the germline V gene (reference sequence). The V gene lost 3 bases and the J gene lost 0 bases, with 9 bases spanning the gap. Here the CDR3 reads CSASKVDSYEQYF. The CDR3 DNA sequence: TGCAGTGCTAGCAAGGTAGACTCCTACGAGCAGTACTTC.

The V gene is TRBV25-1, the J gene TRBJ2-1, with 10 bases aligning to TRBD2. The germline V gene has CDR1 MGHDK and CDR2 SYGVNS. The CDR3 is made up of 16 amino acids. Germline trimming cut 6 bases from V and 9 bases from J; bases unmatched to any gene: 14. In nucleotides, the CDR3 is TGTGCCAGCAGAAGGGGGGCTAGCGGGAGATCTAGTGAGCAGTTCTTC. Its protein product is CASRRGASGRSSEQFF.

This clonotype has more than one count but fewer than ten. This chain connects TRBV6-1 to TRBJ2-7; TRBD2 matches at 10 bases. Germline V gene data show CDR1 as MNHNS and CDR2 as SASEGT. V lost 11 bases to trimming and J lost 1 base; unmatched junction nucleotides: 8. This CDR3 is 14 amino acids long. CDR3 DNA sequence: TGTGCCGGCGGCTCTAGCGGGAGTTCCTACGAGCAGTACTTC. Translated: CAGGSSGSSYEQYF.

This chain links TRBV28 with TRBJ2-1, with 8 bases identical to TRBD2. CDR1 is MDHEN and CDR2 is SYDVKM in the germline V gene. V lost 5 bases and J lost 1; bases outside the gene matches: 7. CDR3 size: 16 residues. CDR3 residues: CASSARTSGSYNEQFF. The CDR3 region has the DNA TGTGCCAGCAGTGCTCGTACTAGCGGTTCCTACAATGAGCAGTTCTTC. The variable domain in full, with the rest retrieved from reference TRBV28 and TRBJ2-1, is DVKVTQSSRYLVKRTGEKVFLECVQDMDHENMFWYRQDPGLGLRLIYFSYDVKMKEKGDIPEGYSVSREKKERFSLILESASTNQTSMYLCASSARTSGSYNEQFFGPGTRLTVL.

This clonotype was counted at least ten times. The chain employs TRBV29-1 and TRBJ2-1; D gene unclear. Germline CDR1 is SQVTM and CDR2 is ANQGSEA. Trimming removed 6 bases at V and 8 bases at J, with 14 bases between. The CDR3 sequence is 12 residues long. The CDR3 coding sequence is TGCAGCGTCTACGATATCGTAGATGAGCAGTTCTTC. It is translated as CSVYDIVDEQFF.

The table lists this clonotype with many counts. The V and J genes are TRBV20-1 and TRBJ2-1; 16 nucleotides align to TRBD2. Per the germline V gene, CDR1 is DFQATT and CDR2 is SNEGSKA (reference sequence). There are 16 residues in the CDR3. V was pared by 5 bases and J by 4 bases, with 5 bases of the junction left unmatched. The CDR3 protein is CSAPGTSGREYNEQFF. CDR3 bases: TGCAGTGCTCCGGGGACTAGCGGGAGGGAGTACAATGAGCAGTTCTTC.

This clonotype was detected only a few times. The rearrangement uses TRBV18 and TRBJ2-1, with D uncertain. The V gene lost 2 bases and the J gene lost 2 bases, with 7 bases spanning the gap. Germline CDR1 is KGHSH and CDR2 is LQKENI. The CDR3 is 14 residues long. CDR3 nucleotides: TGTGCCAGCTCACCAGGGAACCCCTACAATGAGCAGTTCTTC. It translates to CASSPGNPYNEQFF.

This clonotype was found many times. CDR3 in DNA: TGCAGTGCTAGTTTGCTGGAAAATCAGCCCCAGCATTTT. Translation gives CSASLLENQPQHF. The chain links TRBV20-1 to TRBJ1-5, with D uncertain. Germline CDR1 DFQATT, CDR2 SNEGSKA (reference sequence). The CDR3 extends over 13 amino acids. The ends were cut back, 3 bases at V and 4 bases at J, with 10 bases in the middle.

The rearrangement links TRBV29-1 to TRBJ2-1; 11 nucleotides agree with TRBD1. From germline, CDR1 is SQVTM and CDR2 ANQGSEA. The CDR3 length is 13 residues. V gave up 5 bases and J gave up 6 bases; unmatched junction bases: 3. CDR3: CSVRGTGGNEQFF. In DNA form, the CDR3 reads TGCAGCGTTCGCGGGACAGGGGGCAATGAGCAGTTCTTC.